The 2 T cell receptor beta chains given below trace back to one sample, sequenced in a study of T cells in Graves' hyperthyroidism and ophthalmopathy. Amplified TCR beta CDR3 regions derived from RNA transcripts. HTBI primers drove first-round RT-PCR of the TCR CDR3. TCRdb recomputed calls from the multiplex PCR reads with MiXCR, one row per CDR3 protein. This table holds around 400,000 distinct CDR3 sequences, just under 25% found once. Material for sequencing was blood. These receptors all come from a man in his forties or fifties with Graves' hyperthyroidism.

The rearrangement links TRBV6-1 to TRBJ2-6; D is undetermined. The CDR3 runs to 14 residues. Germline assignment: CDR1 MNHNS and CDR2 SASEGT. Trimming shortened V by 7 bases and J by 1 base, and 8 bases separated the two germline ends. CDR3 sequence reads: CASTRRSGANVLTF. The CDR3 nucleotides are TGTGCCAGCACCAGAAGGTCTGGGGCCAACGTCCTGACTTTC.

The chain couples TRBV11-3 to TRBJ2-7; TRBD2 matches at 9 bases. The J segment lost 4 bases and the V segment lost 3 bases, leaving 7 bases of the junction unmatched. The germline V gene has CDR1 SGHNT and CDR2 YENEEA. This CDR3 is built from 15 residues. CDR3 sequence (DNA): TGTGCCAGCAGCTTTAGCGGGAGTTTTAGTTACGAGCAGTACTTC. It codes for CASSFSGSFSYEQYF.